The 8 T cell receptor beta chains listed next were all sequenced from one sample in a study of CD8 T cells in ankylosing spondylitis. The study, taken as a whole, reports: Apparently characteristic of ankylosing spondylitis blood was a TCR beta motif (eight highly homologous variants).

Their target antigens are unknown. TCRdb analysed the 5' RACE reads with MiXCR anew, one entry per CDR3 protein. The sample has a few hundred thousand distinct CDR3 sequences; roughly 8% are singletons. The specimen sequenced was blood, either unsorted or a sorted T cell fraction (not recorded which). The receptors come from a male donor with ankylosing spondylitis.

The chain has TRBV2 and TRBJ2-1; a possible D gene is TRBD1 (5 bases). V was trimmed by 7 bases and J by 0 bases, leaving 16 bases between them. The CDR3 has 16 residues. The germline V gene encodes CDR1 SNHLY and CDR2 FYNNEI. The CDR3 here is CASIWKGPSSYNEQFF. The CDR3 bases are TGTGCCAGCATTTGGAAGGGGCCCAGCTCCTACAATGAGCAGTTCTTC.

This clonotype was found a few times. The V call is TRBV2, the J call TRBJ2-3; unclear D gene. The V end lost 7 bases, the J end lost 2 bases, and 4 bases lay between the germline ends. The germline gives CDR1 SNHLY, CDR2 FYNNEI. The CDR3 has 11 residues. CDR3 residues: CASMITDTQYF. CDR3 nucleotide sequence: TGTGCCAGCATGATCACAGATACGCAGTATTTT.

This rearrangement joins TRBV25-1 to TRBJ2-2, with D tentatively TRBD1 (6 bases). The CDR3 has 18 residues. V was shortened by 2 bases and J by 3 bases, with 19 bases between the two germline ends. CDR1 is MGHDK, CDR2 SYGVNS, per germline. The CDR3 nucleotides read TGTGCCAGCAGTGAAAGGATAGGCGGGCCAGGGGACACCGGGGAGCTGTTTTTT. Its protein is CASSERIGGPGDTGELFF.

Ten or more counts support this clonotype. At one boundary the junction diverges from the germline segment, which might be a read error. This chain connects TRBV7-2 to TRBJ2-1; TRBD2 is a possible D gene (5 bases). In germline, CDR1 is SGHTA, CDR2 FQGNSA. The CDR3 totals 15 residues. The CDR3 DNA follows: TGTGCCAGCAGCCTAGCTCTGGGAAGCTACAATGAGCAGTTCTTC. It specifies CASSLALGSYNEQFF.

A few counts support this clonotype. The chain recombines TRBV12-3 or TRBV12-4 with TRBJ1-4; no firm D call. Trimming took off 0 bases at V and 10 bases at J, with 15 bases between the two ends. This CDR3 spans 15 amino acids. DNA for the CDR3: TGTGCCAGCAGTTTAGCGCGGGGATCCCAGCGAAAACTGTTTTTT. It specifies CASSLARGSQRKLFF.

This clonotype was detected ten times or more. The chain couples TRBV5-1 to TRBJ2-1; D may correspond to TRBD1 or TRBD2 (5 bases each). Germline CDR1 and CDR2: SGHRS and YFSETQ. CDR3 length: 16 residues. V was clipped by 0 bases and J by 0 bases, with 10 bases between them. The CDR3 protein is CASSLAGGFSYNEQFF. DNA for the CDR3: TGCGCCAGCAGCTTGGCTGGGGGATTCTCCTACAATGAGCAGTTCTTC.

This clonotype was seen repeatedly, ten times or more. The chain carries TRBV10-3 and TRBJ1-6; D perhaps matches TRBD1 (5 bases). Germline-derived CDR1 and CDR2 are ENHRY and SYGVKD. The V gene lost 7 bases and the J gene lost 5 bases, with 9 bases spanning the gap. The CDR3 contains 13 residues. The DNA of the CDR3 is TGTGCCATCAATGGACAACATAATTCACCCCTCCACTTT. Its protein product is CAINGQHNSPLHF.

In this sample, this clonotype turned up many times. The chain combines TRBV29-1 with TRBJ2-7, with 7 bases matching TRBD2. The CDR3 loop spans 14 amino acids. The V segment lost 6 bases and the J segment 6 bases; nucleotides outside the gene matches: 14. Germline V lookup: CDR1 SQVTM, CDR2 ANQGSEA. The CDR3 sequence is CSVSREEVSGEQYF. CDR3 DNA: TGCAGCGTCTCACGGGAGGAGGTCAGCGGCGAGCAGTACTTC.